This entry features one T cell receptor beta chain sequence. This CDR3 is also generated by other DNA sequences in the sample. This sample was taken from a study of blood T cell repertoires in COVID-19. The CDR3 consists of 13 residues. Trimming took off 4 bases at V and 0 bases at J, with 7 bases between the two ends. Germline CDR1 and CDR2: SGHVS and FNYEAQ. Profiling relied on immunoSEQ multiplex PCR, and the TCRdb table lists in-frame clones only, not all of them. This table has around 170,000 clones, about 85% appearing once. The sequenced material came from peripheral blood. The receptor comes from an older man who had recovered from COVID-19. This chain links TRBV7-6 with TRBJ2-7; the D is unclear. In nucleotides, the CDR3 is TGTGCCAGCAGCTCGCGGAGCTCCTACGAGCAGTACTTC. This gives the protein CASSSRSSYEQYF.